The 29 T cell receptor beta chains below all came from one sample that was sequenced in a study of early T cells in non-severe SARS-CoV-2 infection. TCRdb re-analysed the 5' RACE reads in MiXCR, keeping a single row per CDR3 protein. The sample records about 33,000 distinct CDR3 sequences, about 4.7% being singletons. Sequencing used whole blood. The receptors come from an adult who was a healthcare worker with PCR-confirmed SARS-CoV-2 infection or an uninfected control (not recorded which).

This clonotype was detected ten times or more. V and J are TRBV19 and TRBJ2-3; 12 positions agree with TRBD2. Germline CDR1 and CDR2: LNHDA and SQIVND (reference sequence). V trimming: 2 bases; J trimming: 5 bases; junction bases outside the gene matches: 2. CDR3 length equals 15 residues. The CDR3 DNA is TGTGCCAGTAGTATACTAGCGGGGGGGCGAGATACGCAGTATTTT. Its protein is CASSILAGGRDTQYF.

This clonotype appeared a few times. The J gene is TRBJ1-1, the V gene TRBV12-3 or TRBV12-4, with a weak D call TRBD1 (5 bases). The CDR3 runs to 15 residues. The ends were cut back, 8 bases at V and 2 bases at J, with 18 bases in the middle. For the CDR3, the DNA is TGTGCCAGCCACCCCGCCGGGGGATTAAACACTGAAGCTTTCTTT. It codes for CASHPAGGLNTEAFF.

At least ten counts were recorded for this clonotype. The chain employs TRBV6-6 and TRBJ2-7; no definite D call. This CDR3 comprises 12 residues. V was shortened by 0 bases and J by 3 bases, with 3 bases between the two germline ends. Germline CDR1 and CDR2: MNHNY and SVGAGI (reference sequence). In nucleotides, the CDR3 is TGTGCCAGCAGTTACTCGGTCTACGAGCAGTACTTC. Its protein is CASSYSVYEQYF.

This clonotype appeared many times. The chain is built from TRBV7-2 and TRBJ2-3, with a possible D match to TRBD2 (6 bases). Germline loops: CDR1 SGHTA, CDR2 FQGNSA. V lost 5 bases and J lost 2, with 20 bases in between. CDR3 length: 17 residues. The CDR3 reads CASSLTIGTDSTDTQYF. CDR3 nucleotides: TGTGCCAGCAGCCTCACTATCGGGACTGACTCCACAGATACGCAGTATTTT.

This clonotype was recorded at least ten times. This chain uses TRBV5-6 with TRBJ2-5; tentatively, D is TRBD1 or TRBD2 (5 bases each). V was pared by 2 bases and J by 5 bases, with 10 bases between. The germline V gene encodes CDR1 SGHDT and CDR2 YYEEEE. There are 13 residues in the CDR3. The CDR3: CASSLSRGETQYF. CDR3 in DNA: TGTGCCAGCAGCTTAAGCCGGGGCGAGACCCAGTACTTC.

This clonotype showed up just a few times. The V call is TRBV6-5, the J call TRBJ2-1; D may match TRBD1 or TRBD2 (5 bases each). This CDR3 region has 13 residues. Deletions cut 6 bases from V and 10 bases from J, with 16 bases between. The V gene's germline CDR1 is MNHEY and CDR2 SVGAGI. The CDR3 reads CASSWDPLREQFF. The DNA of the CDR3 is TGTGCCAGCAGCTGGGACCCACTCAGGGAGCAGTTCTTC.

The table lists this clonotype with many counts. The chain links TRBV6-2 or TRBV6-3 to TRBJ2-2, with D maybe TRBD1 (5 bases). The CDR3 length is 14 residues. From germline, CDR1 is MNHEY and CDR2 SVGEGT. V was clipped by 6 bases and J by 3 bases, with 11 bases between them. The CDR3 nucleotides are TGTGCCAGCAGACGACAGACCTACACCGGGGAGCTGTTTTTT. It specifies CASRRQTYTGELFF.

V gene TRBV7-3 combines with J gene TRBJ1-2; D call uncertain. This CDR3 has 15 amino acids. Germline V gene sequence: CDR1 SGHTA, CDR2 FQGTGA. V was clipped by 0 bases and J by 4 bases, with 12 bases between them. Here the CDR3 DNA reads TGTGCCAGCAGCTTAACCGCCGGGTTGTCCTATGGCTACACCTTC. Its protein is CASSLTAGLSYGYTF.

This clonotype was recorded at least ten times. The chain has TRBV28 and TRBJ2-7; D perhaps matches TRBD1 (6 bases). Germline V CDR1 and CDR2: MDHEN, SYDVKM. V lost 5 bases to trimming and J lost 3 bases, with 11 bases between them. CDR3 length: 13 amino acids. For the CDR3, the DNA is TGTGCCAGCAGTCCGGACAGACGCTACGAGCAGTACTTC. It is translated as CASSPDRRYEQYF.

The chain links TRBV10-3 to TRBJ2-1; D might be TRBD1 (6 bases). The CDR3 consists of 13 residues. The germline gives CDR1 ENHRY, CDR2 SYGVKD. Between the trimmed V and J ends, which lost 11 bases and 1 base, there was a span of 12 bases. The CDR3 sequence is CAAGQTSYNEQFF. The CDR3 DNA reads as TGTGCCGCCGGACAGACTTCCTACAATGAGCAGTTCTTC.

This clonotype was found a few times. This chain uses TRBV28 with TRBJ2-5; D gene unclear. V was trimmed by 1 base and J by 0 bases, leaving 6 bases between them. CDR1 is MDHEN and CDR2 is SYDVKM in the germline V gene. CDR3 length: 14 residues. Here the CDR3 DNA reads TGTGCCAGCAGTTTATCCCCCTACCAAGAGACCCAGTACTTC. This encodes CASSLSPYQETQYF.

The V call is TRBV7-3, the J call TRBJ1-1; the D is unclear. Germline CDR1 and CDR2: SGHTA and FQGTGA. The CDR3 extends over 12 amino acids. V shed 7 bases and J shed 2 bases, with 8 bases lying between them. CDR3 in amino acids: CASKNSNTEAFF. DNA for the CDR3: TGTGCCAGCAAAAACTCAAACACTGAAGCTTTCTTT.

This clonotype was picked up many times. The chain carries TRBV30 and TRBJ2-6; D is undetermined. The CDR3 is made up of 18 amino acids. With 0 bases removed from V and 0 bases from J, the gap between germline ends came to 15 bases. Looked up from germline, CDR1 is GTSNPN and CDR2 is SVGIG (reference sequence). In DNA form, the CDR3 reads TGTGCCTGGAGTGTACGTCGGCCGACCTTCTCTGGGGCCAACGTCCTGACTTTC. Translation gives CAWSVRRPTFSGANVLTF.

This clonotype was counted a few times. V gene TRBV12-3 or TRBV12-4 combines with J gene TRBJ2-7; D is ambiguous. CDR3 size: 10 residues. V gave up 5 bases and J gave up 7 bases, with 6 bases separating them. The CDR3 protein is CASSPPEQYF. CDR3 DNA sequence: TGTGCCAGCAGTCCGCCAGAGCAGTACTTC.

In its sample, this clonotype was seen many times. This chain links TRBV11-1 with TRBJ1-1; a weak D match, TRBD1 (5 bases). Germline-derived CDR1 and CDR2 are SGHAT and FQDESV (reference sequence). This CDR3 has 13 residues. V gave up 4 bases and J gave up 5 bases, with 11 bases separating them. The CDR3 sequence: CASSSTQGTEAFF. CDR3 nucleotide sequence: TGTGCCAGCAGCTCGACCCAGGGAACTGAAGCTTTCTTT.

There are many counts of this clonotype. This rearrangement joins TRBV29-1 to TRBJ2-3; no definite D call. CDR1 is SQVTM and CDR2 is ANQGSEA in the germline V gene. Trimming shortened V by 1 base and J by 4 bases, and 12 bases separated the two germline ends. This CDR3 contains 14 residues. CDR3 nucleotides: TGCAGCGTTGAAGGATCCCGGAAGGCAGATACGCAGTATTTT. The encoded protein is CSVEGSRKADTQYF.

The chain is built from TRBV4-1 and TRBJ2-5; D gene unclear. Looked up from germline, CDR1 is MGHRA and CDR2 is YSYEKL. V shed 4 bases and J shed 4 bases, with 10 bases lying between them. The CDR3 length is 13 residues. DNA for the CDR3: TGCGCCAGCAGCCCTCGAGACGGAGAGACCCAGTACTTC. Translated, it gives CASSPRDGETQYF.

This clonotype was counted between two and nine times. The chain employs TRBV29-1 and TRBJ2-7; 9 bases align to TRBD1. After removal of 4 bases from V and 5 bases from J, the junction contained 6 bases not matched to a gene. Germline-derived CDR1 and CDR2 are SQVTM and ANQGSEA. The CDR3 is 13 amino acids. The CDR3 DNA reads TGCAGCGTTGTCCGGGACAGGGTAAACGAGCAGTACTTC. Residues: CSVVRDRVNEQYF.

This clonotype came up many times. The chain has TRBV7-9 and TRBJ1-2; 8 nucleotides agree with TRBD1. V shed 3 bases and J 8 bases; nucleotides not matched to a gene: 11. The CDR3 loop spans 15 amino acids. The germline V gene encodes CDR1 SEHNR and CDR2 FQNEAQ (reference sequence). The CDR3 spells CASSFGQGGYRGYTF. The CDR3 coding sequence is TGTGCCAGCAGCTTCGGACAGGGAGGCTATAGGGGCTACACCTTC.

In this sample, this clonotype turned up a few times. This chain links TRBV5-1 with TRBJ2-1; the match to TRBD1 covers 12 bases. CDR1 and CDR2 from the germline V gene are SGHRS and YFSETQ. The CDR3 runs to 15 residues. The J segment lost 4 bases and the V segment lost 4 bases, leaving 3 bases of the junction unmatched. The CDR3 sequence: CASSRDRGQYNEQFF. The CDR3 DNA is TGCGCCAGCAGCAGGGACAGGGGGCAATACAATGAGCAGTTCTTC. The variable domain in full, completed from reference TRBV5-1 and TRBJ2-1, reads KAGVTQTPRYLIKTRGQQVTLSCSPISGHRSVSWYQQTPGQGLQFLFEYFSETQRNKGNFPGRFSGRQFSNSRSEMNVSTLELGDSALYLCASSRDRGQYNEQFFGPGTRLTVL.

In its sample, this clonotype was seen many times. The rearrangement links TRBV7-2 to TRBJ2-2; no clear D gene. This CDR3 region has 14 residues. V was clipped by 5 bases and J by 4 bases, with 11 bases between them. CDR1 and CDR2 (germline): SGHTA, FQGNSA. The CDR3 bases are TGTGCCAGCAGCCATCGCAGTGGCACCGGGGAGCTGTTTTTT. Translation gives CASSHRSGTGELFF.

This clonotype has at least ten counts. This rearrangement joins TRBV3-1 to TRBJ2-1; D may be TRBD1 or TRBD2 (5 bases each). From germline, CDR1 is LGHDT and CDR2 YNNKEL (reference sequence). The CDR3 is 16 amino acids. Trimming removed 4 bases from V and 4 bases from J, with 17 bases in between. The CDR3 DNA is TGTGCCAGCAGCCTCGCCCCCCGGGGCCTGTACAATGAGCAGTTCTTC. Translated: CASSLAPRGLYNEQFF.

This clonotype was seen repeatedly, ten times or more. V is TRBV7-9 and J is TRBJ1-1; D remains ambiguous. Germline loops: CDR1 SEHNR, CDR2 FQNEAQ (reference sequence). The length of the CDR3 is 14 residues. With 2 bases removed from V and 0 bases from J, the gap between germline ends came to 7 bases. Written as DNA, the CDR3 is TGTGCCAGCAGCTTACCGCGGATGAACACTGAAGCTTTCTTT. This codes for CASSLPRMNTEAFF.

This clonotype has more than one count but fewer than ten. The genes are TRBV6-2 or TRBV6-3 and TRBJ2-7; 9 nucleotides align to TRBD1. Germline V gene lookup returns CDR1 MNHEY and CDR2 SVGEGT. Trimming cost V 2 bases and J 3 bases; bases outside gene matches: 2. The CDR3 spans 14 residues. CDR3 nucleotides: TGTGCCAGCAGTTACGAGACAGGGGGCTACGAGCAGTACTTC. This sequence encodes CASSYETGGYEQYF.

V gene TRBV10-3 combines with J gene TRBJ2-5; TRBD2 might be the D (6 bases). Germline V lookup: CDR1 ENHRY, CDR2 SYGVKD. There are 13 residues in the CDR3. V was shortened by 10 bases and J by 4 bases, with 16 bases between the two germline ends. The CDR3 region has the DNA TGTGCCACTAGACTAGTCCGCGGAGAGACCCAGTACTTC. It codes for CATRLVRGETQYF.

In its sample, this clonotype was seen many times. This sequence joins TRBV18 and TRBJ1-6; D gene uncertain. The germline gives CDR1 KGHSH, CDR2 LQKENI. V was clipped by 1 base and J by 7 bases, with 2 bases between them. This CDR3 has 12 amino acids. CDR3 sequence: CASSPRNSPLHF. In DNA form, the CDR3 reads TGTGCCAGCTCACCACGCAATTCACCCCTCCACTTT.

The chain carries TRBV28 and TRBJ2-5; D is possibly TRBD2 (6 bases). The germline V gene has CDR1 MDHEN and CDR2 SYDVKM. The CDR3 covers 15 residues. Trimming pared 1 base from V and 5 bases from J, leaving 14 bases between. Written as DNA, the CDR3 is TGTGCCAGCAGTTTATTCGGGCCGGGAGAGGAGACCCAGTACTTC. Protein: CASSLFGPGEETQYF.

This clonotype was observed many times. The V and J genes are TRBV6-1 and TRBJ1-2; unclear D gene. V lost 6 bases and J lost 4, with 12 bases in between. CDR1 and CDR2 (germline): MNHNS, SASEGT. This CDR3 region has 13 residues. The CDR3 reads CASSDRAVYGYTF. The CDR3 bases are TGTGCCAGCAGCGACCGGGCCGTCTATGGCTACACCTTC.

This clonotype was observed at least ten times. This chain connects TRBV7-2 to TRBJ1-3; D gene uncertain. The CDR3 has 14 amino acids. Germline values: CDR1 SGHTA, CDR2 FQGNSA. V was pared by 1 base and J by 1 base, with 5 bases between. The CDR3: CASSLGTSGNTIYF. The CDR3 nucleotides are TGTGCCAGCAGCTTAGGGACGTCTGGAAACACCATATATTTT. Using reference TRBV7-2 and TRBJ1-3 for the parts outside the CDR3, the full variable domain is GAGVSQSPSNKVTEKGKDVELRCDPISGHTALYWYRQSLGQGLEFLIYFQGNSAPDKSGLPSDRFSAERTGGSVSTLTIQRTQQEDSAVYLCASSLGTSGNTIYFGEGSWLTVV.